Listed here are 28 T cell receptor beta chains from one sample, sequenced in a study of blood T cell repertoires in COVID-19. Repertoires were generated with immunoSEQ multiplex PCR, while TCRdb's copy carries only in-frame clones and drops some. The repertoire has 100,000 to 150,000 clones, roughly nine tenths of them found once; the top ten carry 28%. The sample taken for sequencing was peripheral blood. The receptors originated from a man in his 70s with active or convalescent COVID-19.

V is TRBV7-9 and J is TRBJ1-3; D call uncertain. V was shortened by 3 bases and J by 0 bases, with 6 bases between the two germline ends. Germline lookup yields CDR1 SEHNR and CDR2 FQNEAQ (reference sequence). The CDR3 sequence is 14 residues long. The CDR3 DNA reads TGTGCCAGCAGCTTTGGGAGCTCTGGAAACACCATATATTTT. Translating gives CASSFGSSGNTIYF.

V is TRBV10-3 and J is TRBJ2-7, with TRBD2 matching 13 bases. The CDR3 loop spans 15 amino acids. The germline V gene has CDR1 ENHRY and CDR2 SYGVKD. V dropped 4 bases and J dropped 3; count of bases not matched to a gene: 3. CDR3 loop: CAISGGLAGNYEQYF. The CDR3 coding sequence is TGTGCCATCAGTGGGGGACTAGCGGGGAACTACGAGCAGTACTTC.

This chain's CDR3 is CASSQAAGLRWETQYF. The CDR3 coding sequence is TGTGCCAGCAGCCAAGCCGCAGGGCTTAGATGGGAGACCCAGTACTTC. The chain uses TRBV4-2 and TRBJ2-5; tentative D call: TRBD1 (5 bases). The V end lost 1 base, the J end lost 5 bases, and 17 bases lay between the germline ends. Germline lookup yields CDR1 LGHNA and CDR2 YNFKEQ. The CDR3 runs 16 residues.

The rearrangement links TRBV4-2 to TRBJ2-6, with a tentative D call TRBD2 (5 bases). From germline, CDR1 is LGHNA and CDR2 YNFKEQ. The V end lost 0 bases, the J end lost 0 bases, and 12 bases lay between the germline ends. The CDR3 runs 18 residues. The CDR3 sequence: CASSQDWTLISGANVLTF. The CDR3 bases are TGTGCCAGCAGCCAAGACTGGACTCTGATCTCTGGGGCCAACGTCCTGACTTTC.

The V call is TRBV30, the J call TRBJ1-4, with 7 bases matching TRBD1. Trimming took 8 bases from V and 6 from J; bases not matched to a gene: 9. Germline V gene data show CDR1 as GTSNPN and CDR2 as SVGIG (reference sequence). There are 13 residues in the CDR3. Here the CDR3 DNA reads TGTGCCAAACGAAGGGGGCACGATGAAAAACTGTTTTTT. Translating gives CAKRRGHDEKLFF.

The rearrangement links TRBV2 to TRBJ2-2; TRBD2 aligns across 10 bases. The CDR3 totals 13 residues. Germline CDR1 reads SNHLY; CDR2 reads FYNNEI. With V trimmed by 7 bases and J by 9 bases, 5 bases remained unmatched. This CDR3 is CASKASGSWELFF. CDR3 nucleotide sequence: TGTGCCAGCAAAGCTAGCGGGAGCTGGGAGCTGTTTTTT.

The gene calls are TRBV11-3 and TRBJ2-1, with 11 bases fitting TRBD2. This CDR3 spans 18 amino acids. J gave up 5 bases and V 5 bases, and 14 bases lay outside the gene matches. Germline CDR1 reads SGHNT; CDR2 reads YENEEA. The CDR3 here is CASSRGLADPARNNEQFF. In DNA form, the CDR3 reads TGTGCCAGCAGCCGGGGACTAGCGGACCCCGCCAGGAACAATGAGCAGTTCTTC.

The genes are TRBV12-3 or TRBV12-4 and TRBJ2-7; TRBD1 is a possible D gene (5 bases). Trimming pared 7 bases from V and 2 bases from J, leaving 12 bases between. The CDR3 loop spans 13 amino acids. CDR3 protein: CASTGVGAYEQYF. The CDR3 DNA reads as TGTGCCAGCACCGGAGTAGGGGCCTACGAGCAGTACTTC.

The chain has TRBV28 and TRBJ2-7; 15 nucleotides line up with TRBD2. Germline V CDR1 and CDR2: MDHEN, SYDVKM. The ends lost 5 bases at V and 7 bases at J; junction bases unmatched: 6. The CDR3 contains 15 residues. CDR3 sequence reads: CASSRTSGRAWEQYF. The CDR3 DNA is TGTGCCAGCAGTCGGACTAGCGGGAGGGCTTGGGAGCAGTACTTC.

Comments on this clone: Other nucleotide sequences from this sample produce the same CDR3. The V and J genes are TRBV19 and TRBJ1-1, with 7 nucleotides matching TRBD1. Germline CDR1 and CDR2: LNHDA and SQIVND (reference sequence). The CDR3 has 13 residues. After removal of 6 bases from V and 4 bases from J, the junction contained 5 bases not matched to a gene. The CDR3 reads CASSRQGSTEAFF. The CDR3 DNA follows: TGTGCCAGTAGCCGACAGGGAAGCACTGAAGCTTTCTTT.

The rearrangement links TRBV7-9 to TRBJ2-3; the match to TRBD1 covers 7 bases. V was pared by 11 bases and J by 2 bases, with 7 bases of the junction left unmatched. The CDR3 consists of 13 residues. The germline gives CDR1 SEHNR, CDR2 FQNEAQ (reference sequence). The CDR3 is CAHRGQSTDTQYF. CDR3 DNA: TGTGCCCACAGGGGACAATCCACAGATACGCAGTATTTT.

The V and J genes are TRBV15 and TRBJ2-5; maybe TRBD1 (6 bases). The CDR3 has 16 residues. The germline CDR1 and CDR2 sequences are LNHNV and YYDKDF (reference sequence). Trimming removed 0 bases from V and 4 bases from J, with 15 bases in between. In DNA, the CDR3 is TGTGCCACCAGCAGAGATGGGAACAGGGTGGGAGAGACCCAGTACTTC. Translating it yields CATSRDGNRVGETQYF.

V gene TRBV11-1 combines with J gene TRBJ1-1; D is ambiguous. The ends were cut back, 5 bases at V and 6 bases at J, with 16 bases in the middle. CDR3 length: 14 amino acids. CDR1 is SGHAT and CDR2 is FQDESV in the germline V gene (reference sequence). Here the CDR3 DNA reads TGTGCCAGCAGCCTCGTCGGGGTTTCGCCTGAAGCTTTCTTT. It is translated as CASSLVGVSPEAFF.

On this clone itself: At one end, the junction sequence differs from germline, possibly due to a read error. The chain employs TRBV30 and TRBJ2-3, with 10 bases that match TRBD2. The CDR3 contains 11 residues. Germline V gene data show CDR1 as GTSNPN and CDR2 as SVGIG (reference sequence). CDR3 sequence: CAWNTLLLAGF. The CDR3 nucleotides read TGTGCCTGGAATACATTATTACTAGCGGGATTT.

A few counts support this clone. CDR3 sequence reads: CASSNPPGLNTEAFF. DNA for the CDR3: TGTGCCAGTAGTAATCCCCCAGGACTAAACACTGAAGCTTTCTTT. V usage is TRBV19 and J usage is TRBJ1-1; no clear D. Trimming pared 4 bases from V and 2 bases from J, leaving 14 bases between. This CDR3 region has 15 residues. Germline-derived CDR1 and CDR2 are LNHDA and SQIVND (reference sequence).

The table lists this clone with a count of one. The rearrangement links TRBV3-1 (or the pseudogene TRBV3-2) to TRBJ2-2, with a weak D call TRBD2 (6 bases). V gave up 11 bases and J gave up 4 bases, with 26 bases separating them. Germline V gives CDR1 LGHDT, CDR2 YNNKEL (reference sequence). This CDR3 is 17 amino acids long. The chain's CDR3 is CASALRAGVGGTGELFF. The CDR3 DNA is TGTGCCTCGGCGCTTAGAGCGGGCGTGGGGGGCACCGGGGAGCTGTTTTTT.

The rearrangement joins TRBV27 to TRBJ2-3, with 9 bases lining up with TRBD1. The junction had 9 bases not matched to a gene; V was cut back by 5 bases and J by 0 bases. This CDR3 has 17 residues. Per the germline V gene, CDR1 is MNHEY and CDR2 is SMNVEV (reference sequence). CDR3 in DNA: TGTGCCAGCAGTCCGACGCGGACAGGGGCTAGCACAGATACGCAGTATTTT. It translates to CASSPTRTGASTDTQYF.

The chain employs TRBV19 and TRBJ1-5; D not resolved. CDR3 length: 14 residues. The germline gives CDR1 LNHDA, CDR2 SQIVND (reference sequence). V was pared by 3 bases and J by 0 bases, with 6 bases between. CDR3 coding DNA: TGTGCCAGTAGTATCCTCAGTAGCAATCAGCCCCAGCATTTT. This encodes CASSILSSNQPQHF.

The rearrangement uses TRBV18 and TRBJ1-1; D is unresolved. V was clipped by 6 bases and J by 1 base, with 12 bases between them. The CDR3 has 14 amino acids. Germline CDR1 is KGHSH and CDR2 is LQKENI. This CDR3 reads CASSLGGGNTEAFF. In nucleotides, the CDR3 is TGTGCCAGCTCCCTCGGTGGCGGGAACACTGAAGCTTTCTTT. Full variable domain (outside the CDR3, taken from reference TRBV18 and TRBJ1-1): NAGVMQNPRHLVRRRGQEARLRCSPMKGHSHVYWYRQLPEEGLKFMVYLQKENIIDESGMPKERFSAEFPKEGPSILRIQQVVRGDSAAYFCASSLGGGNTEAFFGQGTRLTVV.

The genes are TRBV29-1 and TRBJ2-1, with a possible D match to TRBD1 (6 bases). The CDR3 contains 13 residues. Trimming pared 7 bases from V and 7 bases from J, leaving 17 bases between. CDR1 is SQVTM and CDR2 is ANQGSEA in the germline V gene. This CDR3 reads CSGGPSTINEQFF. For the CDR3, the DNA is TGCAGCGGGGGGCCTAGTACGATAAATGAGCAGTTCTTC.

The gene calls are TRBV9 and TRBJ1-1, with 9 bases lining up with TRBD1. Trimming cost V 4 bases and J 0 bases; bases outside gene matches: 4. Germline CDR1 is SGDLS and CDR2 is YYNGEE. This CDR3 is 15 amino acids long. The CDR3 loop is CASSSGQGMNTEAFF. CDR3 sequence (DNA): TGTGCCAGCAGCTCCGGACAGGGGATGAACACTGAAGCTTTCTTT.

The rearrangement joins TRBV18 to TRBJ2-1; TRBD1 agrees at 10 bases. The J segment lost 16 bases and the V segment lost 1 base, leaving 7 bases of the junction unmatched. Per the germline V gene, CDR1 is KGHSH and CDR2 is LQKENI. The CDR3 loop spans 13 amino acids. CDR3 sequence (DNA): TGTGCCAGCTCACCACAAGCCGGGACAGGGGAATTCTTC. Amino acids: CASSPQAGTGEFF.

This chain links TRBV27 with TRBJ2-1; TRBD2 agrees at 8 bases. CDR1 is MNHEY and CDR2 is SMNVEV in the germline V gene (reference sequence). This CDR3 region has 15 residues. The V gene end was trimmed by 5 bases and the J gene end by 2 bases; junction bases not matched to a gene: 5. The CDR3 sequence is CASSRDGGAYNEQFF. The CDR3 DNA follows: TGTGCCAGCAGTCGGGACGGGGGGGCCTACAATGAGCAGTTCTTC.

This clone has a handful of counts. The rearrangement uses TRBV7-3 and TRBJ2-3, with TRBD2 as a possible D gene (6 bases). V was shortened by 2 bases and J by 1 base, with 13 bases between the two germline ends. The CDR3 is 16 amino acids. Per the germline V gene, CDR1 is SGHTA and CDR2 is FQGTGA. The CDR3 is CASSLGTRRGTDTQYF. For the CDR3, the DNA is TGTGCCAGCAGCTTAGGGACCCGGAGGGGCACAGATACGCAGTATTTT.

The chain uses TRBV28 and TRBJ1-1; a possible D gene is TRBD1 (6 bases). Germline-derived CDR1 and CDR2 are MDHEN and SYDVKM. V shed 4 bases and J shed 4 bases, with 16 bases lying between them. CDR3 length: 15 residues. CDR3 protein: CASSSGGQIFTEAFF. CDR3 DNA sequence: TGTGCCAGCAGTTCGGGTGGACAGATTTTCACTGAAGCTTTCTTT.

The chain recombines TRBV18 with TRBJ2-5; TRBD1 aligns across 7 bases. V shed 4 bases, J shed 3 bases, and the junction held 2 bases outside the gene matches. Germline values: CDR1 KGHSH, CDR2 LQKENI. The CDR3 runs to 13 residues. CDR3 residues: CASSLGTEETQYF. In DNA, the CDR3 is TGTGCCAGCTCACTAGGGACAGAAGAGACCCAGTACTTC.

In this sample, this clone turned up a few times. CDR3 amino acids: CASLRRDSFNYGYTF. CDR3 in DNA: TGTGCCAGCCTACGCCGGGACAGTTTTAACTATGGCTACACCTTC. The V and J genes are TRBV19 and TRBJ1-2; 7 bases are a match to TRBD1. The V gene end was trimmed by 9 bases and the J gene end by 1 base; junction bases not matched to a gene: 11. The V gene's germline CDR1 is LNHDA and CDR2 SQIVND (reference sequence). The CDR3 loop spans 15 amino acids.

This clone was recorded a few times. The chain joins TRBV28 to TRBJ2-3; 8 nucleotides align to TRBD1. Trimming at V came to 6 bases and at J to 0 bases, leaving 2 bases not matched to a gene. Germline lookup yields CDR1 MDHEN and CDR2 SYDVKM. The CDR3 contains 14 residues. The CDR3 loop is CASSNRGSTDTQYF. The CDR3 bases are TGTGCCAGCAGCAACAGGGGGAGCACAGATACGCAGTATTTT.